The present entry profiles one T cell receptor beta chain with its context. Study processing details: It was from reference gene primer amplification that nucleated cell counts were estimated. Clones were read by immunoSEQ multiplex PCR, and TCRdb kept only the in-frame ones, dropping some. From that table come the V and J calls and clone size; the DNA was used to work out D and trimming. There are 360,000 or so clones in the sample; roughly 87% occur only once, and around 5.1% lies in the top ten. This record belongs to a study of blood T cell repertoires in COVID-19. Study context: Samples taken during acute and convalescent COVID-19 were collected in the United States, Italy and Spain. Sample material is recorded as cDNA or gDNA derived from T cells, B-cell-depleted T cells, or PBMCs.

Participants were aged about 18 to 100 years, lived in roughly 23 US areas, and enrolled virtually. V dropped 3 bases and J dropped 4 bases, with 14 bases sitting between them. The CDR3 totals 16 residues. Per the germline V gene, CDR1 is SGHNT and CDR2 is YYREEE (reference sequence). Sequenced: PBMCs or T cells enriched from blood (not recorded which). The chain links TRBV5-4 to TRBJ1-6; TRBD1 might be the D (6 bases). This receptor was obtained from a woman in her fifties or sixties who had recovered from COVID-19. For the CDR3, the DNA is TGTGCCAGCAGCTCTTTCACAGGGACGTATAATTCACCCCTCCACTTT. It yields the protein CASSSFTGTYNSPLHF.